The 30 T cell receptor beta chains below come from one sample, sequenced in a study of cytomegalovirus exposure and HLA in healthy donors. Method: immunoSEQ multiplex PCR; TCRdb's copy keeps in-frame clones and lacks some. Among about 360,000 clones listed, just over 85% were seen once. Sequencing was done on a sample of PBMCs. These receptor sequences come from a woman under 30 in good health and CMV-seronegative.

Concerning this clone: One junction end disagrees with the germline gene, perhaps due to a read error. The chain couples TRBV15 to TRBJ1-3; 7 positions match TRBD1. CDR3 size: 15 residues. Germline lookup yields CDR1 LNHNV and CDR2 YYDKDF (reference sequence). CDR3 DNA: TGTGCCACCAGCAGAGTGGAAGGGGGCAGGGACACCATGTATTTT. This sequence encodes CATSRVEGGRDTMYF.

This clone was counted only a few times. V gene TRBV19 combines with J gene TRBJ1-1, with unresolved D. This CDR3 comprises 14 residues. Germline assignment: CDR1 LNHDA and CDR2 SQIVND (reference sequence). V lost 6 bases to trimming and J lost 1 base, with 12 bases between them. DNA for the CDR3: TGTGCCAGTAGCTTGAGGCAGCCGAACACTGAAGCTTTCTTT. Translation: CASSLRQPNTEAFF.

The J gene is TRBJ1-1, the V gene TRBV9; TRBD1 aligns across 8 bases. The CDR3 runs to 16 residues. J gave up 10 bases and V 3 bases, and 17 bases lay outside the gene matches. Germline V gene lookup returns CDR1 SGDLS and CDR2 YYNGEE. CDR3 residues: CASSEGRTGKGEIAFF. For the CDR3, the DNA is TGTGCCAGCAGCGAGGGACGGACAGGGAAGGGTGAGATAGCTTTCTTT.

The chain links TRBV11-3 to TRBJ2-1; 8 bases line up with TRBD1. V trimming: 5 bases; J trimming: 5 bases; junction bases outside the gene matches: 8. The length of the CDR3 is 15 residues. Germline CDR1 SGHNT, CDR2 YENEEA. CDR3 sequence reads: CASSPSRTGNNEQFF. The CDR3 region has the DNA TGTGCCAGCAGCCCTTCCCGGACAGGGAACAATGAGCAGTTCTTC.

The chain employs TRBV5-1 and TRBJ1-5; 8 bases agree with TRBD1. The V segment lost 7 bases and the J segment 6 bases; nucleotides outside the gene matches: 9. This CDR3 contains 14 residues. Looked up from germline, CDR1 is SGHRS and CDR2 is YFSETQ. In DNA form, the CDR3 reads TGCGCCAGCTCCTACGGACAGGGAGGTCAGCCCCAGCATTTT. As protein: CASSYGQGGQPQHF.

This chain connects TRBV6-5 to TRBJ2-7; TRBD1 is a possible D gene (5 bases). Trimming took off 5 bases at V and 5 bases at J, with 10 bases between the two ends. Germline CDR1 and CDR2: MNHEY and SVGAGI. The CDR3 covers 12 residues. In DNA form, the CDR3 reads TGTGCCAGCAGTCCAGGGTTCCACGAGCAGTACTTC. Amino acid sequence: CASSPGFHEQYF.

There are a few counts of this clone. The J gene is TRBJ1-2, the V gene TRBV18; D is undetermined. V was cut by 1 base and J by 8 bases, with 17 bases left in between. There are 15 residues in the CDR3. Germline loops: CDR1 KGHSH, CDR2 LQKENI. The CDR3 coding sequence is TGTGCCAGCTCACCACGAAGTCTCCTTACGGAGGGCTACACCTTC. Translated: CASSPRSLLTEGYTF.

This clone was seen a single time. The CDR3 nucleotides read TGTGCCAGCAGCTTAGAGGGCAGGGGGAGGACTGAAGCTTTCTTT. Protein product: CASSLEGRGRTEAFF. The chain combines TRBV11-1 with TRBJ1-1, with 7 bases aligning to TRBD1. Germline V CDR1 and CDR2: SGHAT, FQDESV (reference sequence). The CDR3 has 15 residues. V lost 1 base, J lost 5 bases, and 7 bases stayed unmatched.

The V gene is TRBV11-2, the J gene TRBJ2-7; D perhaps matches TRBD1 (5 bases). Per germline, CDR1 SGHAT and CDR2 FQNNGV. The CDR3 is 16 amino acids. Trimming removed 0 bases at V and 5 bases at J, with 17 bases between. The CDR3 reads CASSLEGQGVPNEQYF. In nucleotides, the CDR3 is TGTGCCAGCAGCTTAGAAGGGCAGGGTGTACCTAACGAGCAGTACTTC.

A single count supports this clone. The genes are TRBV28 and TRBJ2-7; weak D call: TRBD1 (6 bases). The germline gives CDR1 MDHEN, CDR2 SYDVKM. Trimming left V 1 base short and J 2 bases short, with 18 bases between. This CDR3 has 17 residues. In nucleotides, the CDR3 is TGTGCCAGCAGTTTATTATTGAGACAGGTTGCAACCTACGAGCAGTACTTC. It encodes CASSLLLRQVATYEQYF. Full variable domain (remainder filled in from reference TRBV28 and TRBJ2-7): DVKVTQSSRYLVKRTGEKVFLECVQDMDHENMFWYRQDPGLGLRLIYFSYDVKMKEKGDIPEGYSVSREKKERFSLILESASTNQTSMYLCASSLLLRQVATYEQYFGPGTRLTVT.

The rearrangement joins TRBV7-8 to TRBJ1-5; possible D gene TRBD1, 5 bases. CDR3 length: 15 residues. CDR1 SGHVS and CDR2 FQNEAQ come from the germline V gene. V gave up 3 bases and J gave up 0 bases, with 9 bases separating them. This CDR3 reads CASSFQGVSNQPQHF. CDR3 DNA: TGTGCCAGCAGCTTTCAAGGGGTTAGCAATCAGCCCCAGCATTTT.

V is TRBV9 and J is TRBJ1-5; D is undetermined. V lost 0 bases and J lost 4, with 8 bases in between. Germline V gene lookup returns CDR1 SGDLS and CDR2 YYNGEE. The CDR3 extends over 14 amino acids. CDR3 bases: TGTGCCAGCAGCGTAGGCGAGGGTAATCAGCCCCAGCATTTT. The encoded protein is CASSVGEGNQPQHF.

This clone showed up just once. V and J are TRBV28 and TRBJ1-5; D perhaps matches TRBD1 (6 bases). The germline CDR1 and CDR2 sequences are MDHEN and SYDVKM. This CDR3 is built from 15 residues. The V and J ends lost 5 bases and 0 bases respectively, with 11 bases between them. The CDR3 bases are TGTGCCAGCAGTCCAGGGGACTATAGCAATCAGCCCCAGCATTTT. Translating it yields CASSPGDYSNQPQHF.

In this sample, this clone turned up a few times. CDR3 protein: CASSFTQGPTGELFF. The CDR3 DNA follows: TGCGCCAGCAGTTTTACCCAGGGGCCCACCGGGGAGCTGTTTTTT. The genes are TRBV10-1 and TRBJ2-2, with D perhaps matching TRBD1 (6 bases). Germline CDR1 and CDR2: WNHNN and SYGVQD (reference sequence). Trimming removed 5 bases at V and 4 bases at J, with 14 bases between. The CDR3 loop spans 15 amino acids.

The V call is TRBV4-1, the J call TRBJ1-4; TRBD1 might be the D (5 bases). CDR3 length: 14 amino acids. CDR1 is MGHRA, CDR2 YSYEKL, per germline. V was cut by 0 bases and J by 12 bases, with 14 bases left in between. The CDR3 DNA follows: TGCGCCAGCAGCCAAGATCCGAGCACCAGGGAACTGTTTTTT. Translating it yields CASSQDPSTRELFF.

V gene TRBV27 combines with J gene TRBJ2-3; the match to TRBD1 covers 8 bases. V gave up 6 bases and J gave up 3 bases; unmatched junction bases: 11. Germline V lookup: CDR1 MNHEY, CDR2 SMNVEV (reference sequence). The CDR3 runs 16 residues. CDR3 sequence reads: CASRLGQGARTDTQYF. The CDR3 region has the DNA TGTGCCAGCAGATTAGGGCAGGGGGCGCGGACAGATACGCAGTATTTT.

In nucleotides, the CDR3 is TGTGCCATCAGTGACGAGCGGGGGGCCACCGGGGAGCTGTTTTTT. Translating gives CAISDERGATGELFF. The chain couples TRBV10-3 to TRBJ2-2; 9 nucleotides agree with TRBD2. The germline gives CDR1 ENHRY, CDR2 SYGVKD. Unmatched junction bases numbered 3, after V lost 3 bases and J lost 4 bases. CDR3 length equals 15 residues.

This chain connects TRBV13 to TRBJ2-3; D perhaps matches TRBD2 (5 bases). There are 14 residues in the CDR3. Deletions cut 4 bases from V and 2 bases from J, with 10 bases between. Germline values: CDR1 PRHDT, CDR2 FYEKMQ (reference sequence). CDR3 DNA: TGTGCCAGCAGCTCCGGGATCCACACAGATACGCAGTATTTT. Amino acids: CASSSGIHTDTQYF.

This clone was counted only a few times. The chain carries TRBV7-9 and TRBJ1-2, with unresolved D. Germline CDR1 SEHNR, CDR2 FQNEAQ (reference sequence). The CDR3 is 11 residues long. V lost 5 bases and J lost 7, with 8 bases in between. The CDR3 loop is CASSLGAGYTF. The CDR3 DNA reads TGTGCCAGCAGCCTCGGTGCTGGCTACACCTTC.

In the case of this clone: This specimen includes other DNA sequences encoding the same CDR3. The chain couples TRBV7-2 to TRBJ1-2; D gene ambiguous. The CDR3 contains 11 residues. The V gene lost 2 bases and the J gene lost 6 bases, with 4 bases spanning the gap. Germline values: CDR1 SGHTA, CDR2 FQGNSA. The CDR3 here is CASSLLHGYTF. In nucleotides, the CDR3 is TGTGCCAGCAGCTTACTTCATGGCTACACCTTC.

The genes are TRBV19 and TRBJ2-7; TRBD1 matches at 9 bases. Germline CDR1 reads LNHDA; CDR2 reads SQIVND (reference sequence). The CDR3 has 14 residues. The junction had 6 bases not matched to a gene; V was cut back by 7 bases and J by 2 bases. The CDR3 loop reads CASKPGQGAYEQYF. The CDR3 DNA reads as TGTGCCAGTAAGCCGGGACAGGGAGCCTACGAGCAGTACTTC.

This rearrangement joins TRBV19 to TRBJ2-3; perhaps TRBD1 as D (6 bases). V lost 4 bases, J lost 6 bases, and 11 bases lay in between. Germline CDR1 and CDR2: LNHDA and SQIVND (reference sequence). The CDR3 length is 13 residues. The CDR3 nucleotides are TGTGCCAGTAGTACAGGGGTGGCGGATACGCAGTATTTT. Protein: CASSTGVADTQYF.

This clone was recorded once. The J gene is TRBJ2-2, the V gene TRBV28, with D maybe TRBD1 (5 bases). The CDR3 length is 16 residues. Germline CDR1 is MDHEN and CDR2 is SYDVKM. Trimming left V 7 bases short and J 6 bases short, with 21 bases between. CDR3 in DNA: TGTGCCAGCACATCAGCAGGGTCTCTGGCGTCCGGGGAGCTGTTTTTT. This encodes CASTSAGSLASGELFF.

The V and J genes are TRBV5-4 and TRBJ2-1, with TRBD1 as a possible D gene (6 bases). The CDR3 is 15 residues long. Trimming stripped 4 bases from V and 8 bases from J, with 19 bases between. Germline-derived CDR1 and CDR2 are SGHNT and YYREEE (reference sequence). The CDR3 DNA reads TGTGCCAGCAGCCATTCGTTATATTCAGGGGATGAGCAGTTCTTC. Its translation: CASSHSLYSGDEQFF.

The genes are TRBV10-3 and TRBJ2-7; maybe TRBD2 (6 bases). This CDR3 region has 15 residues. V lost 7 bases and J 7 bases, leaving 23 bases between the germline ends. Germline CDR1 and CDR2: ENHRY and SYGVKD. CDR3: CAITPRGGVEEEQYF. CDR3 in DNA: TGTGCCATCACCCCCCGAGGAGGGGTAGAAGAGGAGCAGTACTTC.

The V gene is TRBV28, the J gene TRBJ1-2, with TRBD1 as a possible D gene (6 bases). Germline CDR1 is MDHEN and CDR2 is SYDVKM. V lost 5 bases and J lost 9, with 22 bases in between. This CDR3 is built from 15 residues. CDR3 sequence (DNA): TGTGCCAGCAGTCCTCCGGGGGGGGCGAAGAGTCGCTACACCTTC. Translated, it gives CASSPPGGAKSRYTF.

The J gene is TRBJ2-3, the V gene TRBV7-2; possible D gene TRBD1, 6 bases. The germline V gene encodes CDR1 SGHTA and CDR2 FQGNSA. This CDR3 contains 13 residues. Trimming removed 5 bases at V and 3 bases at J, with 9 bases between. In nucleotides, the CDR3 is TGTGCCAGCAGCCCACAGGGAACAGATACGCAGTATTTT. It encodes CASSPQGTDTQYF.

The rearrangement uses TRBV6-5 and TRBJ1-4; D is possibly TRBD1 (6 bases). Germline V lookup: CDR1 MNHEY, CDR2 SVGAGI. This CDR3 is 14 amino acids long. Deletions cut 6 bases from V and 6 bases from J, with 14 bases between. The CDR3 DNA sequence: TGTGCCAGCAGCATAGTCCAGGGGTATGAAAAACTGTTTTTT. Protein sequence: CASSIVQGYEKLFF.

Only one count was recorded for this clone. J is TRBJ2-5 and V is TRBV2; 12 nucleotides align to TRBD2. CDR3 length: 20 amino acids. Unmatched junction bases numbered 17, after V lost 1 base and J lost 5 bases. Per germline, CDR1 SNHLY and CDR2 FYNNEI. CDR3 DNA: TGTGCCAGCAGTGAAGATGGGACTTTGGCTAGCGGGGGGGCCCGGGAGACCCAGTACTTC. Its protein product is CASSEDGTLASGGARETQYF.

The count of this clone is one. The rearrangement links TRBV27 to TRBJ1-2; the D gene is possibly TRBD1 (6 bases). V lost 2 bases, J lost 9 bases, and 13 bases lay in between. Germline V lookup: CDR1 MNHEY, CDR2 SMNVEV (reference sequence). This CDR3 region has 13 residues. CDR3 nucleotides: TGTGCCAGCAGTTTAGGGGGGGCGACGAGCTACACCTTC. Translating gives CASSLGGATSYTF.